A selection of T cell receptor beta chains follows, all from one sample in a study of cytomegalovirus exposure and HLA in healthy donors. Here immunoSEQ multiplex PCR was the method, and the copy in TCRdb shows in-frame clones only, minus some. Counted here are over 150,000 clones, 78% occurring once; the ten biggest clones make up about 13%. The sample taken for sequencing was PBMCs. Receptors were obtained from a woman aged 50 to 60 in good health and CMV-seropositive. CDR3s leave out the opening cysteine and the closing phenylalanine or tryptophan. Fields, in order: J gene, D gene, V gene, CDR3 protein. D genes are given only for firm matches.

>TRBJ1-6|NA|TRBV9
ASSVQDRFNSPLH
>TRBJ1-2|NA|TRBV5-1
ASSLDRDGYT
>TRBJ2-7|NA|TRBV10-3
AISESIGQPYSYEQY
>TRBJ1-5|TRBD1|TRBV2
ASQSQTGVGQPQH
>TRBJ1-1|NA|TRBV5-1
ASSLYSGHTEAF
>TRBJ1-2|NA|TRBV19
ASSVHSRNYGYT
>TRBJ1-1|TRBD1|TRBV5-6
ASSSGQVNTEAF
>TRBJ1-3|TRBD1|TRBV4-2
ASSQPRQGGLGHTIY
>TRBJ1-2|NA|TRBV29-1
SVPNPRGGYT
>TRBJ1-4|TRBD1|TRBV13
ASSPRTGGGEKLF
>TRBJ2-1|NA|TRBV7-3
ASSLLPGDLYNEQF
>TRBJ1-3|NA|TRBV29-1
SEIQGLSGNTIY
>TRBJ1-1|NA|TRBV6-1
ASSGPDSLNTEAF
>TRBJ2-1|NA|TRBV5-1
ASSLAGEYNEQF
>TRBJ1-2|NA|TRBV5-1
ASSLDPVYGYT
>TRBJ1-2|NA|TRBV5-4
ASSLDSGYGYT
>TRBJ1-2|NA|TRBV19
ASSIPQGRDYGYT
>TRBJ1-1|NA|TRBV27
ASSFQGEDTEAF
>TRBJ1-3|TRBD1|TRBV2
ASRTGIGSGNTIY
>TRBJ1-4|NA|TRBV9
ASSDSLGPPKKLF
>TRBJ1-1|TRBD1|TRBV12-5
ASGKSQGAIEAF
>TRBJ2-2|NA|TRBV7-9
ASSFFGNYGELF
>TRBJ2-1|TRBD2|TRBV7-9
ASSPGLAGYNEQF
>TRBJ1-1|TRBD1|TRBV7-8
ASSLVTGGQGAF
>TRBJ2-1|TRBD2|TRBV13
ASSLSLAGVGINEQF
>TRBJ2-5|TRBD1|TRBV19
ASSVGQGGAETQY
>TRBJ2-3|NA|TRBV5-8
ASLLRGSLTDTQY
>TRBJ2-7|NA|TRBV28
ASSRLAYEQY
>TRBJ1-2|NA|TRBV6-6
ASSTGGLSEGYT
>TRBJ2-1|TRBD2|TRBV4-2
ASSQWRGNEQF
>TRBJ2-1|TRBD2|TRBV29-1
SVQGLAGEQF
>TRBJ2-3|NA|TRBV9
ASGDRISTDTQY
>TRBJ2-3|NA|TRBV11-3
ASSLGARTDTQY
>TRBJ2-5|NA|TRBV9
ASSSRGGAWGGAETQY
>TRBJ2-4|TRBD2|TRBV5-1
ASSYPTSGGADAKNIQY
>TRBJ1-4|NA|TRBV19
ASSMSRANEKLF
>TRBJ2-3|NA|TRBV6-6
ASSPRLPAQY
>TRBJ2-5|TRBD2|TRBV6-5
ASRDPGGQETQY
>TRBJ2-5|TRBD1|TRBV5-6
ASTGTGLEETQY
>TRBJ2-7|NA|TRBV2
ASSVTEPNEEQY
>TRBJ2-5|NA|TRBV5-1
ASSLAARGETQY
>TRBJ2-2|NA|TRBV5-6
ASSPRRVNTGELF
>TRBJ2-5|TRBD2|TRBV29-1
SVGTSGGARETQY
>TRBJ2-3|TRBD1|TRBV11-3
ASSPGTGGSADTQY
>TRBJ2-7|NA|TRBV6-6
ASSPQGRVHYEQY
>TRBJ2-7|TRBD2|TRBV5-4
ASSLLAGGIYEQY
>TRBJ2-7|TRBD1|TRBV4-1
ASSQELQGAYEQY
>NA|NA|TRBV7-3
ASSLSGGDFYEQY
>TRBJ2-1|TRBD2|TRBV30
ASAGISYNEQF
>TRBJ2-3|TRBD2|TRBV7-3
ASSRGGAGTDTQY
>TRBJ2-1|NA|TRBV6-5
ASSYRNEQF
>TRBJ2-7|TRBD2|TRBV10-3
AISDLAGGPLEQY